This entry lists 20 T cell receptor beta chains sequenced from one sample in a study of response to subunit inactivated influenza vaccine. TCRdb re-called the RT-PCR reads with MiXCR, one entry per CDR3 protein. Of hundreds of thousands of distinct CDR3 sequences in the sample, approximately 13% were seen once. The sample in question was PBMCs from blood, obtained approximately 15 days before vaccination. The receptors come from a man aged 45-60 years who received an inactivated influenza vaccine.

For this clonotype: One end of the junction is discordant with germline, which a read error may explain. The CDR3 sequence: CASSLLMNTRELFF. CDR3 DNA: TGCGCCAGCAGCTTGTTGATGAACACCCGGGAGCTGTTTTTT. The chain uses TRBV5-1 and TRBJ2-2, with D unclear. The germline V gene encodes CDR1 SGHRS and CDR2 YFSETQ. This CDR3 comprises 14 residues.

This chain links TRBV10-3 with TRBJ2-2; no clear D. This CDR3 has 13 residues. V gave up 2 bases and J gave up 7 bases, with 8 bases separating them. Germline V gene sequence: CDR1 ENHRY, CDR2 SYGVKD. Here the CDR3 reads CAISEIPRGELFF. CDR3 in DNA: TGTGCCATCAGTGAGATTCCCCGCGGGGAGCTGTTTTTT.

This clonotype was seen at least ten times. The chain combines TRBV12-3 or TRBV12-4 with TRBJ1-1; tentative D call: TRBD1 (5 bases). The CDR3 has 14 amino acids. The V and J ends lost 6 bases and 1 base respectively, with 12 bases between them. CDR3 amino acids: CASSDRQGNTEAFF. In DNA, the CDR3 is TGTGCCAGCAGCGATCGTCAGGGGAACACTGAAGCTTTCTTT.

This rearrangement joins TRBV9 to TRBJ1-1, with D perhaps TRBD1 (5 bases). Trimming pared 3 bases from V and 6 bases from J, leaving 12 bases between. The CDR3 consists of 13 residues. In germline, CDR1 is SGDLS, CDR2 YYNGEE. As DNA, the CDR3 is TGTGCCAGCAGCGGAGGTCCGGGGGCTGAAGCTTTCTTT. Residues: CASSGGPGAEAFF.

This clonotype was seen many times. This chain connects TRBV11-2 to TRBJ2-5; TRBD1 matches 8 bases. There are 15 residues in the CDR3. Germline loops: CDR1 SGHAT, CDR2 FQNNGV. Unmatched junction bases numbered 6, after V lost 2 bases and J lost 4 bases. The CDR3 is CASSLSTGGSETQYF. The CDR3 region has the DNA TGTGCCAGCAGCTTATCAACAGGGGGGTCAGAGACCCAGTACTTC.

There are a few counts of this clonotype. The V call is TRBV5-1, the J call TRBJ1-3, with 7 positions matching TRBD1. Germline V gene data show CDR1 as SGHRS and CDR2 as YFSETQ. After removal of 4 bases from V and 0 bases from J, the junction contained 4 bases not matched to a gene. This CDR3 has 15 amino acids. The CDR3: CASSPGQRSGNTIYF. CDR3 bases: TGCGCCAGCAGCCCGGGACAGCGCTCTGGAAACACCATATATTTT.

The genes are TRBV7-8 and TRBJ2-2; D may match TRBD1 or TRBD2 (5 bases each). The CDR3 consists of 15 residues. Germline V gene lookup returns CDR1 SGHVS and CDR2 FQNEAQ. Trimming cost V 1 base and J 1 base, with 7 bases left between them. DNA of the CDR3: TGTGCCAGCAGCTTAGAGAGGGGGAACACCGGGGAGCTGTTTTTT. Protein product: CASSLERGNTGELFF.

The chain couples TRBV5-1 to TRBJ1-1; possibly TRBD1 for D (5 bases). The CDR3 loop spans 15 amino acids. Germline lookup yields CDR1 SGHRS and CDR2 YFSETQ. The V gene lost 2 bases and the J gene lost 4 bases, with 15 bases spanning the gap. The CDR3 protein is CASSLPPWGSTEAFF. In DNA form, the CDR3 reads TGCGCCAGCAGCTTACCGCCATGGGGGAGCACTGAAGCTTTCTTT.

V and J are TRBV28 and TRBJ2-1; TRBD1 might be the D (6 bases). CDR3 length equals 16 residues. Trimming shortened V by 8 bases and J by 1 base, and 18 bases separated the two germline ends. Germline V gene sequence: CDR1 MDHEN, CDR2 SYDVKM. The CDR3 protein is CASGHRFGQSYNEQFF. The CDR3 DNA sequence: TGTGCCAGCGGCCACAGGTTCGGACAGTCCTACAATGAGCAGTTCTTC.

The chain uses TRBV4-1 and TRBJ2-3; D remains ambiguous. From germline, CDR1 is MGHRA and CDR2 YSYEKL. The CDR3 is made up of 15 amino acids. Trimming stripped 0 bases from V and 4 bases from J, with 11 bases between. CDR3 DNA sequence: TGCGCCAGCAGCCAAGATCGGGTCTCGTCAGATACGCAGTATTTT. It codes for CASSQDRVSSDTQYF.

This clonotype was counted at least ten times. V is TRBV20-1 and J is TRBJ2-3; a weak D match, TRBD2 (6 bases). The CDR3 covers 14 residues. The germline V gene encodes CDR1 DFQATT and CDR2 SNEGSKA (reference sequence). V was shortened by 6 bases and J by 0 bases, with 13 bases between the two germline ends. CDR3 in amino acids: CSADLRDSTDTQYF. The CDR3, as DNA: TGCAGTGCGGATCTGCGGGATAGCACAGATACGCAGTATTTT.

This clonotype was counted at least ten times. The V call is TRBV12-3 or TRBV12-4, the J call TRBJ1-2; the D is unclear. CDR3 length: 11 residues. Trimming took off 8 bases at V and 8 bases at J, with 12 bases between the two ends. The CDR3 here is CASSSGGGYTF. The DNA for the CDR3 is TGTGCCAGCTCTTCTGGAGGGGGCTACACCTTC.

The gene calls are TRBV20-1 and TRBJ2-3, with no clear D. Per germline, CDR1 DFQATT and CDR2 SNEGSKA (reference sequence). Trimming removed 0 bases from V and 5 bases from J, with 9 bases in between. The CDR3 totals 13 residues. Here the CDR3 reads CSARDWVIDTQYF. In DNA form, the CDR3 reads TGCAGTGCTAGAGATTGGGTAATAGATACGCAGTATTTT.

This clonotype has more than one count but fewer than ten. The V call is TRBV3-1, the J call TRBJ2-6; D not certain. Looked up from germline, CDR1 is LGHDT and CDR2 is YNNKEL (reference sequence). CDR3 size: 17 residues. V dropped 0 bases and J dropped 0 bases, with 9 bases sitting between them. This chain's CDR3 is CASSQDHSHSGANVLTF. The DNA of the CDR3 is TGTGCCAGCAGCCAAGATCACAGCCACTCTGGGGCCAACGTCCTGACTTTC.

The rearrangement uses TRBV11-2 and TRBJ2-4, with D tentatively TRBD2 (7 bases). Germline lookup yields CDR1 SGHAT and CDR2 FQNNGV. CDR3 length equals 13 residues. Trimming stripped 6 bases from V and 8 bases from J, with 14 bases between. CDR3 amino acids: CASRWGGSDIQYF. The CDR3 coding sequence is TGTGCCAGCAGGTGGGGGGGCTCGGACATTCAGTACTTC.

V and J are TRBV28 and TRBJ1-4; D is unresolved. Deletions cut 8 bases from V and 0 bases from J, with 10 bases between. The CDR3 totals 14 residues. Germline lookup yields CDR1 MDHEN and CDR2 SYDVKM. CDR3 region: CASADTATNEKLFF. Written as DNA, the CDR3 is TGTGCCAGCGCTGACACCGCAACTAATGAAAAACTGTTTTTT.

CDR3 in amino acids: CASTQRESHEQYF. The CDR3 DNA reads as TGTGCCAGCACCCAGCGGGAGTCCCACGAGCAGTACTTC. The chain combines TRBV21-1 with TRBJ2-7. TRBV21-1 is tagged as a pseudogene. CDR3 size: 13 residues.

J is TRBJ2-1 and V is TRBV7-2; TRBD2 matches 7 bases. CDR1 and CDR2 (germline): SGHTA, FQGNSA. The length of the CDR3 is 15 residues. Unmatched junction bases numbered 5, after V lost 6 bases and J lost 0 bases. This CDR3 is CASRAAGDSYNEQFF. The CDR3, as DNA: TGTGCCAGCAGAGCCGCGGGAGACTCCTACAATGAGCAGTTCTTC.

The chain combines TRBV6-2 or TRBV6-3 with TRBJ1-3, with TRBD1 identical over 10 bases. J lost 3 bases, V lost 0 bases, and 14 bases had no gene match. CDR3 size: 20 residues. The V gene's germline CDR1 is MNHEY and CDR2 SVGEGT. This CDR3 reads CASSYSGLGGQGDGGNTIYF. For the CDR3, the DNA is TGTGCCAGCAGTTACTCGGGATTAGGAGGACAGGGGGACGGTGGAAACACCATATATTTT.

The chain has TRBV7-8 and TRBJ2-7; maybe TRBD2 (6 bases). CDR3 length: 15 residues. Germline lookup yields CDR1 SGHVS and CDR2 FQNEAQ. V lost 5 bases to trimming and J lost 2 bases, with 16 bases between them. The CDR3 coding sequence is TGTGCCAGCAGCGGGCGGCGGGAAGGCCCCTACGAGCAGTACTTC. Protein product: CASSGRREGPYEQYF.